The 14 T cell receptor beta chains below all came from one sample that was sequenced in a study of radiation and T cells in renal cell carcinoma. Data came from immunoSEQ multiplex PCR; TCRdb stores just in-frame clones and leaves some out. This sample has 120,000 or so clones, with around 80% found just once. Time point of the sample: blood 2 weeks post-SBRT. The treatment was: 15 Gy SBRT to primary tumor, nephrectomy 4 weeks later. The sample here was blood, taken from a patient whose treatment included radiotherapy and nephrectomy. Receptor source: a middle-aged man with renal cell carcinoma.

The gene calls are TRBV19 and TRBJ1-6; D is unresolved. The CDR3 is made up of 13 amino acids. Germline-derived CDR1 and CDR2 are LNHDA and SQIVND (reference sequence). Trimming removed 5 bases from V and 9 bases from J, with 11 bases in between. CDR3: CASSALGSSPLHF. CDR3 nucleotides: TGTGCCAGTAGTGCCCTGGGCTCTTCACCCCTCCACTTT.

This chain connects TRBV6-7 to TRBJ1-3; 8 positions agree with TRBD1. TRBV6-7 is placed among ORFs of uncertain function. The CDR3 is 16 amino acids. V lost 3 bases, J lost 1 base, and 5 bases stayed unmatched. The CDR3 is CASSYSDRGSGNTIYF. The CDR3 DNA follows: TGTGCCAGCAGTTATAGTGACAGGGGATCTGGAAACACCATATATTTT.

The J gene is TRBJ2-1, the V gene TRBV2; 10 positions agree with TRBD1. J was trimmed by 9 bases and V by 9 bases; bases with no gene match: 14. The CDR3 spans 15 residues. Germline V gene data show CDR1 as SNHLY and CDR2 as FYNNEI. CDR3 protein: CASTKGGTGATEQFF. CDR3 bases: TGTGCCAGTACAAAGGGCGGGACAGGGGCCACTGAGCAGTTCTTC. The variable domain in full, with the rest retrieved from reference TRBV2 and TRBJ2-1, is EPEVTQTPSHQVTQMGQEVILRCVPISNHLYFYWYRQILGQKVEFLVSFYNNEISEKSEIFDDQFSVERPDGSNFTLKIRSTKLEDSAMYFCASTKGGTGATEQFFGPGTRLTVL.

The CDR3 here is CASSQQGQGNTGELFF. The CDR3 DNA is TGTGCCAGCAGCCAACAGGGACAGGGGAACACCGGGGAGCTGTTTTTT. This chain links TRBV4-2 with TRBJ2-2; 9 positions agree with TRBD1. The V gene's germline CDR1 is LGHNA and CDR2 YNFKEQ. V gave up 2 bases and J gave up 1 base; unmatched junction bases: 2. CDR3 size: 16 residues.

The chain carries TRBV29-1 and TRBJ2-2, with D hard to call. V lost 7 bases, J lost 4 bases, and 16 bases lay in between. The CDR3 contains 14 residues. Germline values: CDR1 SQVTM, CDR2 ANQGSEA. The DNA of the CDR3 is TGCAGCGCCCGAGATCGAGCGTTCACCGGGGAGCTGTTTTTT. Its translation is CSARDRAFTGELFF.

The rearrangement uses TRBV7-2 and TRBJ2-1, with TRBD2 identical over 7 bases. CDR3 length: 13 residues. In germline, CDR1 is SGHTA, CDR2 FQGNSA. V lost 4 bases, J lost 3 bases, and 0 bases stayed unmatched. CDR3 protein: CASSWDYYNEQFF. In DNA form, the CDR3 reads TGTGCCAGCAGCTGGGACTACTACAATGAGCAGTTCTTC.

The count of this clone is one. CDR3 in DNA: TGTGCCAGCAGCTTACAGGGAGTAAGGGGCTACACCTTC. The encoded protein is CASSLQGVRGYTF. The rearrangement uses TRBV11-2 and TRBJ1-2; a weak D match, TRBD1 (5 bases). CDR1 and CDR2 (germline): SGHAT, FQNNGV. The CDR3 is 13 amino acids. The germline V and J ends were trimmed by 2 bases and 8 bases, with 12 bases remaining between them.

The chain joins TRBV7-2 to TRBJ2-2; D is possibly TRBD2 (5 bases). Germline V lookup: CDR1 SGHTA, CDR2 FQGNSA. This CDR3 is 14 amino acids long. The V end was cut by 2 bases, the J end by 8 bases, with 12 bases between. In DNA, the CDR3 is TGTGCCAGCAGCTTATGGGCCCGAGGGGGGGAGCTGTTTTTT. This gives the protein CASSLWARGGELFF. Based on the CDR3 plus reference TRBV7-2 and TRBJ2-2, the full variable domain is GAGVSQSPSNKVTEKGKDVELRCDPISGHTALYWYRQSLGQGLEFLIYFQGNSAPDKSGLPSDRFSAERTGGSVSTLTIQRTQQEDSAVYLCASSLWARGGELFFGEGSRLTVL.

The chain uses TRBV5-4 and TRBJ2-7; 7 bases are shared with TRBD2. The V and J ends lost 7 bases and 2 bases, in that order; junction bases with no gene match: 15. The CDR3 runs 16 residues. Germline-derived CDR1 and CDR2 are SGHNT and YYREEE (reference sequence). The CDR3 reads CASGRFAGTTTYEQYF. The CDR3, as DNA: TGTGCCAGCGGCCGCTTTGCCGGGACTACCACCTACGAGCAGTACTTC. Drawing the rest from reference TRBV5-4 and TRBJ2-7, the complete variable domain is ETGVTQSPTHLIKTRGQQVTLRCSSQSGHNTVSWYQQALGQGPQFIFQYYREEENGRGNFPPRFSGLQFPNYSSELNVNALELDDSALYLCASGRFAGTTTYEQYFGPGTRLTVT.

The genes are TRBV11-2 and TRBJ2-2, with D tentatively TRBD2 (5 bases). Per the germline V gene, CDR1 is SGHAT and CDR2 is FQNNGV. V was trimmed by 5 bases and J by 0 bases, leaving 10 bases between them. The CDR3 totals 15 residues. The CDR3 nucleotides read TGTGCCAGCAGCCCCGGACTTACGAACACCGGGGAGCTGTTTTTT. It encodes CASSPGLTNTGELFF.

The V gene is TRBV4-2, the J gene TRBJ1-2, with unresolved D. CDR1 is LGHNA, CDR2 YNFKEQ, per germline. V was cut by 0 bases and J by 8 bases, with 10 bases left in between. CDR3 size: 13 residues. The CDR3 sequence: CASSQDPFEGYTF. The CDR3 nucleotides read TGTGCCAGCAGCCAAGATCCCTTTGAGGGCTACACCTTC.

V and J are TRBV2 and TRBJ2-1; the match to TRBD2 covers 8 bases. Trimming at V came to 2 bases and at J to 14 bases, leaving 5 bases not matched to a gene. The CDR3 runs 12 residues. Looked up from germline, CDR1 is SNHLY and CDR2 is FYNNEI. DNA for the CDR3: TGTGCCAGCAGTGAAAGACTAGCGTCGGAGTTCTTC. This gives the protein CASSERLASEFF.

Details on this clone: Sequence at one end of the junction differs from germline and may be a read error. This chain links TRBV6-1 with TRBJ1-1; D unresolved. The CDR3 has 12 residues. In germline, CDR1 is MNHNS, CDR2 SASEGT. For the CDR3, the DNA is TGTGCCAGCAGTGAAATCAGGATATGGATCGGTTTT. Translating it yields CASSEIRIWIGF.

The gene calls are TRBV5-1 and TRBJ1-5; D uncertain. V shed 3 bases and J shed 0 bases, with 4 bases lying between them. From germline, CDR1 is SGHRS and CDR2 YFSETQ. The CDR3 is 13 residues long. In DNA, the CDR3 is TGCGCCAGCAGCTCCGATAGCAATCAGCCCCAGCATTTT. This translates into CASSSDSNQPQHF.